A single sample is the source of the 27 T cell receptor beta chains below, sequenced in a study of cytomegalovirus exposure and HLA in healthy donors. Researchers ran the PCR with 60 Vbeta and 13 Jbeta primers. Measured with immunoSEQ multiplex PCR; TCRdb has only the in-frame clones, and not every one. The repertoire has 150,000 or so clones, under 85% of them found once; the top ten carry roughly 6.7%. The sequenced sample was PBMCs. Every receptor here comes from a woman aged 35 to 49 in good health and CMV-seropositive.

The J gene is TRBJ2-7, the V gene TRBV29-1, with TRBD1 identical over 9 bases. The trim removed 6 bases at V and 0 bases at J, leaving 3 bases unmatched. Germline V gene data show CDR1 as SQVTM and CDR2 as ANQGSEA. CDR3 length equals 13 residues. The CDR3 sequence: CSVGTGSSYEQYF. DNA of the CDR3: TGCAGCGTCGGGACAGGGAGCTCCTACGAGCAGTACTTC.

The table lists this clone with a count of one. The chain employs TRBV28 and TRBJ1-2; TRBD1 matches at 8 bases. The CDR3 runs to 14 residues. Germline trimming cut 4 bases from V and 8 bases from J; bases unmatched to any gene: 9. Germline values: CDR1 MDHEN, CDR2 SYDVKM. DNA of the CDR3: TGTGCCAGCAGTTCACCCGGGACAGGTCACGGCTACACCTTC. Protein sequence: CASSSPGTGHGYTF.

V and J are TRBV19 and TRBJ2-3, with 9 bases matching TRBD1. The CDR3 totals 16 residues. Germline CDR1 and CDR2: LNHDA and SQIVND (reference sequence). Unmatched junction bases numbered 12, after V lost 6 bases and J lost 5 bases. The CDR3 DNA is TGTGCCAGTAGCGAGACCGGGACAGGGTGGGTAGATACGCAGTATTTT. This gives the protein CASSETGTGWVDTQYF.

The chain uses TRBV19 and TRBJ1-5, with 9 bases lining up with TRBD1. The CDR3 consists of 13 residues. Germline loops: CDR1 LNHDA, CDR2 SQIVND (reference sequence). V lost 7 bases to trimming and J lost 5 bases; unmatched junction nucleotides: 3. The DNA of the CDR3 is TGTGCCAGTAACAGGGGGCCGGATCAGCCCCAGCATTTT. Its protein product is CASNRGPDQPQHF.

The J gene is TRBJ2-7, the V gene TRBV6-6, with 14 nucleotides matching TRBD2. Looked up from germline, CDR1 is MNHNY and CDR2 is SVGAGI (reference sequence). This CDR3 region has 14 residues. V trimming: 6 bases; J trimming: 6 bases; junction bases outside the gene matches: 4. The CDR3 DNA sequence: TGTGCCAGCAGCAAAGGACTAGCGGGGGGCGAGCAGTACTTC. Its protein product is CASSKGLAGGEQYF.

The chain links TRBV5-1 to TRBJ2-3, with D maybe TRBD2 (5 bases). Trimming removed 3 bases at V and 4 bases at J, with 9 bases between. Germline loops: CDR1 SGHRS, CDR2 YFSETQ. There are 13 residues in the CDR3. The CDR3 loop reads CASSSLAADTQYF. The CDR3 nucleotides read TGCGCCAGCAGCTCTCTAGCTGCAGATACGCAGTATTTT.

With regard to this clone: The final CDR3 position lacks the conserved phenylalanine or tryptophan, pointing to a likely read error. The V call is TRBV7-3, the J call TRBJ1-2, with D uncertain. The germline V and J ends were trimmed by 0 bases and 0 bases, with 8 bases remaining between them. CDR3 length: 15 amino acids. Germline V lookup: CDR1 SGHTA, CDR2 FQGTGA. The CDR3 loop is CASSLTASANYGYTL. The CDR3 DNA reads as TGTGCCAGCAGCTTAACGGCCAGCGCTAACTATGGCTACACCCTC.

The genes are TRBV10-3 and TRBJ2-5, with a tentative D call TRBD1 (5 bases). The germline CDR1 and CDR2 sequences are ENHRY and SYGVKD. CDR3 size: 12 residues. Trimming shortened V by 9 bases and J by 2 bases, and 10 bases separated the two germline ends. CDR3 DNA sequence: TGTGCCATAGGCCAGGGTCAAGAGACCCAGTACTTC. Amino acids: CAIGQGQETQYF.

The chain is built from TRBV30 and TRBJ1-5, with no clear D. Germline-derived CDR1 and CDR2 are GTSNPN and SVGIG (reference sequence). This CDR3 contains 12 residues. V was clipped by 3 bases and J by 8 bases, with 11 bases between them. CDR3 DNA: TGTGCCTGGAGGCGCGGGTCGGAGCCCCAGCATTTT. Translating it yields CAWRRGSEPQHF.

This sequence joins TRBV4-1 and TRBJ2-2; no firm D call. This CDR3 has 14 residues. Between the trimmed V and J ends, which lost 4 bases and 0 bases, there was a span of 6 bases. The V gene's germline CDR1 is MGHRA and CDR2 YSYEKL. CDR3 nucleotide sequence: TGCGCCAGCAGCCGAGCTACGAACACCGGGGAGCTGTTTTTT. This translates into CASSRATNTGELFF.

The V gene is TRBV10-3, the J gene TRBJ1-1, with D unresolved. V was cut by 6 bases and J by 2 bases, with 10 bases left in between. Germline-derived CDR1 and CDR2 are ENHRY and SYGVKD. The CDR3 is 13 amino acids. CDR3 protein: CAIRSTLNTEAFF. The CDR3 coding sequence is TGTGCCATCAGAAGTACCCTAAACACTGAAGCTTTCTTT.

This rearrangement joins TRBV4-2 to TRBJ2-3; D is possibly TRBD2 (5 bases). Trimming removed 4 bases at V and 0 bases at J, with 8 bases between. CDR1 and CDR2 from the germline V gene are LGHNA and YNFKEQ. This CDR3 region has 14 residues. CDR3 amino acids: CASSPGSSTDTQYF. DNA of the CDR3: TGTGCCAGCAGCCCGGGGAGTAGCACAGATACGCAGTATTTT.

The chain couples TRBV2 to TRBJ2-2, with 11 bases that match TRBD1. Trimming took 6 bases from V and 4 from J; bases not matched to a gene: 10. CDR1 and CDR2 (germline): SNHLY, FYNNEI. The CDR3 loop spans 17 amino acids. The CDR3 DNA follows: TGTGCCAGCAGCCGGGACAGGGGGACGAGTGGCACCGGGGAGCTGTTTTTT. This codes for CASSRDRGTSGTGELFF.

The gene calls are TRBV10-1 and TRBJ2-7; TRBD2 might be the D (6 bases). With 5 bases removed from V and 2 bases from J, the gap between germline ends came to 13 bases. The CDR3 is 14 residues long. Germline CDR1 and CDR2: WNHNN and SYGVQD (reference sequence). The DNA for the CDR3 is TGCGCCAGCAGTCGCAGGGACTCCCCCTACGAGCAGTACTTC. Encoded protein: CASSRRDSPYEQYF.

The chain recombines TRBV7-9 with TRBJ2-1, with D maybe TRBD2 (6 bases). CDR3 length: 13 residues. The V and J ends lost 5 bases and 8 bases respectively, with 13 bases between them. Germline V gene lookup returns CDR1 SEHNR and CDR2 FQNEAQ (reference sequence). This chain's CDR3 is CASSPPGDDEQFF. CDR3 nucleotides: TGTGCCAGCAGCCCCCCGGGGGACGATGAGCAGTTCTTC.

This chain links TRBV19 with TRBJ2-3; TRBD2 agrees at 8 bases. V lost 3 bases and J lost 8; bases outside the gene matches: 10. The germline V gene has CDR1 LNHDA and CDR2 SQIVND (reference sequence). This CDR3 spans 15 amino acids. The CDR3 DNA reads as TGTGCCAGTAGTATCGATAGCGGGGTATTTGGTACGCAGTATTTT. Translation: CASSIDSGVFGTQYF. Supplemented by reference TRBV19 and TRBJ2-3, the full variable domain reads DGGITQSPKYLFRKEGQNVTLSCEQNLNHDAMYWYRQDPGQGLRLIYYSQIVNDFQKGDIAEGYSVSREKKESFPLTVTSAQKNPTAFYLCASSIDSGVFGTQYFGPGTRLTVL.

The chain links TRBV4-2 to TRBJ1-4; D unresolved. Deletions cut 0 bases from V and 0 bases from J, with 8 bases between. The length of the CDR3 is 16 residues. From germline, CDR1 is LGHNA and CDR2 YNFKEQ. The DNA for the CDR3 is TGTGCCAGCAGCCAAGATTGGGCTCCAACTAATGAAAAACTGTTTTTT. It specifies CASSQDWAPTNEKLFF.

In its sample, this clone was seen once. At one end, the junction sequence differs from germline, possibly due to a read error. The rearrangement uses TRBV7-9 and TRBJ2-1; no clear D. Germline CDR1 SEHNR, CDR2 FQNEAQ (reference sequence). The CDR3 sequence is 12 residues long. CDR3 sequence reads: CASSSSFNEQFF. DNA of the CDR3: TGTGCCAGCAGCTCTTCCTTCAATGAGCAGTTCTTC.

V gene TRBV6-5 combines with J gene TRBJ1-2; D is perhaps TRBD1 (6 bases). Trimming stripped 6 bases from V and 6 bases from J, with 14 bases between. The CDR3 covers 13 residues. CDR1 MNHEY and CDR2 SVGAGI come from the germline V gene. DNA of the CDR3: TGTGCCAGCAGGCTTTCGGACAGAAATGGCTACACCTTC. Residues: CASRLSDRNGYTF.

V and J are TRBV4-1 and TRBJ1-3; TRBD1 matches 7 bases. The ends lost 0 bases at V and 0 bases at J; junction bases unmatched: 5. The germline V gene has CDR1 MGHRA and CDR2 YSYEKL. CDR3 length: 17 amino acids. CDR3 amino acids: CASSQEPGQVSGNTIYF. In nucleotides, the CDR3 is TGCGCCAGCAGCCAAGAACCTGGACAGGTCTCTGGAAACACCATATATTTT.

This sequence joins TRBV5-1 and TRBJ2-2; no firm D call. This CDR3 has 17 amino acids. The V gene lost 1 base and the J gene lost 0 bases, with 13 bases spanning the gap. The germline CDR1 and CDR2 sequences are SGHRS and YFSETQ. This CDR3 reads CASSLRTAIANTGELFF. The CDR3, as DNA: TGCGCCAGCAGCTTGAGAACAGCCATTGCGAACACCGGGGAGCTGTTTTTT.

Concerning this clone itself: A junction end diverges from the germline sequence, so it may reflect a read error. Other DNA sequences in this sample translate to the same CDR3. J is TRBJ2-2 and V is TRBV7-9, with 10 positions matching TRBD2. The germline CDR1 and CDR2 sequences are SEHNR and FQNEAQ (reference sequence). The length of the CDR3 is 19 residues. As DNA, the CDR3 is TGTGCCAGCAGCTCGCATCTGCAGCGGGGGGGCCGAGGGACCGGGGAGCTGTTTTTC. Translating it yields CASSSHLQRGGRGTGELFF.

The chain links TRBV4-1 to TRBJ1-4; a weak D match, TRBD1 (5 bases). The CDR3 length is 16 residues. V dropped 4 bases and J dropped 0 bases, with 12 bases sitting between them. Per germline, CDR1 MGHRA and CDR2 YSYEKL. In nucleotides, the CDR3 is TGCGCCAGCAGCCGTTTTCTGACAGCAACTAATGAAAAACTGTTTTTT. This sequence encodes CASSRFLTATNEKLFF.

The CDR3 loop reads CASLSGNTIYF. The CDR3 nucleotides are TGTGCCAGCCTTTCTGGAAACACCATATATTTT. The chain links TRBV6-5 to TRBJ1-3; the D is unclear. Trimming took 8 bases from V and 1 from J, leaving 3 bases between them. Germline V gives CDR1 MNHEY, CDR2 SVGAGI. This CDR3 is 11 amino acids long.

This clone was observed a handful of times. The rearrangement uses TRBV2 and TRBJ2-3, with TRBD2 matching over 9 bases. The CDR3 spans 15 residues. J gave up 3 bases and V 2 bases, and 3 bases lay outside the gene matches. Per germline, CDR1 SNHLY and CDR2 FYNNEI. CDR3 in amino acids: CASSEQRGATDTQYF. DNA of the CDR3: TGTGCCAGCAGTGAACAGCGGGGGGCAACAGATACGCAGTATTTT.

This clone was counted a few times. This chain links TRBV2 with TRBJ2-2, with 10 bases aligning to TRBD2. The CDR3 sequence is 14 residues long. The germline V gene has CDR1 SNHLY and CDR2 FYNNEI. V dropped 8 bases and J dropped 4; count of bases not matched to a gene: 4. This chain's CDR3 is CASRAGGSTGELFF. As DNA, the CDR3 is TGTGCCAGCCGAGCGGGGGGGAGCACCGGGGAGCTGTTTTTT.

The chain combines TRBV19 with TRBJ1-2, with 9 bases identical to TRBD1. Germline V gives CDR1 LNHDA, CDR2 SQIVND (reference sequence). This CDR3 has 12 residues. Trimming took 8 bases from V and 6 from J; bases not matched to a gene: 4. The CDR3 sequence is CASEDRGHGYTF. CDR3 bases: TGTGCCAGTGAGGACAGGGGCCATGGCTACACCTTC.